These T cell receptor beta chains were read from a single sample in a study of cytomegalovirus exposure and HLA in healthy donors. Produced via immunoSEQ multiplex PCR; TCRdb's table is partial and in-frame only. The data contain approximately 150,000 clones, approximately 70% of them singletons. The material sequenced was PBMCs. These receptors all come from a human donor in good health. Both conserved end residues are part of each CDR3. A D gene is named only where the DNA matches it firmly. Rows may omit the clone size; those that give it use once, few, many or a size class.

j_call: TRBJ1-1; clone_size: .; v_call: TRBV6-6; d_call: .; cdr3_aa: CASSYSLRENTEAFF; cdr3_nt: TGTGCCAGCAGTTACTCGTTGCGGGAGAACACTGAAGCTTTCTTT
j_call: TRBJ1-1; clone_size: .; v_call: TRBV21-1; d_call: .; cdr3_aa: CASSKEPRGITEAFF; cdr3_nt: TGTGCCAGCAGCAAAGAACCCAGGGGGATCACTGAAGCTTTCTTT
j_call: TRBJ2-1; clone_size: .; v_call: TRBV7-2; d_call: .; cdr3_aa: CASSLDGTGYNEQFF; cdr3_nt: TGTGCCAGCAGCTTAGATGGTACAGGCTACAATGAGCAGTTCTTC
j_call: TRBJ2-1; clone_size: few; v_call: TRBV5-4; d_call: TRBD2; cdr3_aa: CASSFRGGREEFF; cdr3_nt: TGTGCCAGCAGCTTCCGCGGGGGGCGGGAGGAGTTCTTC
j_call: TRBJ1-5; clone_size: .; v_call: TRBV30; d_call: .; cdr3_aa: CAWSVLGAANQPQHF; cdr3_nt: TGTGCCTGGAGTGTACTTGGGGCAGCCAATCAGCCCCAGCATTTT
j_call: TRBJ1-5; clone_size: .; v_call: TRBV2; d_call: TRBD1; cdr3_aa: CASSEGTGQYQPQHF; cdr3_nt: TGTGCCAGCAGTGAGGGGACAGGGCAGTATCAGCCCCAGCATTTT
j_call: TRBJ1-6; clone_size: once; v_call: TRBV18; d_call: TRBD1; cdr3_aa: CASSRGQGAYNSPLHF; cdr3_nt: TGTGCCAGCTCACGTGGACAGGGGGCCTATAATTCACCCCTCCACTTT
j_call: TRBJ2-7; clone_size: .; v_call: TRBV27; d_call: .; cdr3_aa: CASSFRGRSGEQYF; cdr3_nt: TGTGCCAGCAGTTTCAGGGGGAGGTCTGGCGAGCAGTACTTC
j_call: TRBJ2-5; clone_size: .; v_call: TRBV7-9; d_call: TRBD1; cdr3_aa: CASSSPQGVQETQYF; cdr3_nt: TGTGCCAGCAGCAGCCCACAGGGGGTCCAAGAGACCCAGTACTTC
j_call: TRBJ2-7; clone_size: .; v_call: TRBV6-6; d_call: TRBD1; cdr3_aa: CASSYRDRGREQYF; cdr3_nt: TGTGCCAGCAGTTACCGGGACAGGGGTCGCGAGCAGTACTTC
j_call: TRBJ1-2; clone_size: many; v_call: TRBV4-1; d_call: TRBD1; cdr3_aa: CASSQDSRDSNYGYTF; cdr3_nt: TGCGCCAGCAGCCAAGATAGTAGGGACAGTAACTATGGCTACACCTTC
j_call: TRBJ1-2; clone_size: .; v_call: TRBV6-1; d_call: .; cdr3_aa: CASILWGGYGYTF; cdr3_nt: TGTGCCAGCATCCTATGGGGCGGCTATGGCTACACCTTC
j_call: TRBJ2-7; clone_size: few; v_call: TRBV7-6; d_call: .; cdr3_aa: CASSPRPESSYEQYF; cdr3_nt: TGTGCCAGCAGCCCCAGGCCAGAGAGCTCCTACGAGCAGTACTTC
j_call: TRBJ2-2; clone_size: .; v_call: TRBV13; d_call: TRBD1; cdr3_aa: CATSTVRGRAGELFF; cdr3_nt: TGTGCCACCTCAACCGTCAGGGGGCGCGCCGGGGAGCTGTTTTTT
j_call: TRBJ1-5; clone_size: once; v_call: TRBV6-1; d_call: TRBD1; cdr3_aa: CASSARGSRSNQPQHF; cdr3_nt: TGTGCCAGCAGTGCCAGGGGGAGCCGAAGCAATCAGCCCCAGCATTTT
j_call: TRBJ1-2; clone_size: .; v_call: TRBV5-4; d_call: TRBD1; cdr3_aa: CASSGRTGNYGYTF; cdr3_nt: TGTGCCAGCAGCGGCCGGACAGGCAACTATGGCTACACCTTC
j_call: TRBJ2-5; clone_size: .; v_call: TRBV5-1; d_call: .; cdr3_aa: CASSLAPTGSGAETQYF; cdr3_nt: TGCGCCAGCAGCTTGGCTCCGACAGGATCAGGGGCGGAGACCCAGTACTTC
j_call: TRBJ2-3; clone_size: .; v_call: TRBV7-2; d_call: TRBD2; cdr3_aa: CASSLAGSGGMYTQYF; cdr3_nt: TGTGCCAGCAGCCTAGCGGGTAGCGGGGGGATGTATACGCAGTATTTT
j_call: TRBJ2-7; clone_size: .; v_call: TRBV10-3; d_call: .; cdr3_aa: CAISESTGYEQYF; cdr3_nt: TGTGCCATCAGTGAGTCGACGGGGTACGAGCAGTACTTC
j_call: TRBJ1-4; clone_size: few; v_call: TRBV6-6; d_call: .; cdr3_aa: CASSSDPGEINEKLFF; cdr3_nt: TGTGCCAGCAGTTCTGACCCCGGGGAGATTAATGAAAAACTGTTTTTT
j_call: TRBJ2-1; clone_size: .; v_call: TRBV11-2; d_call: .; cdr3_aa: CASSLEARFSYNEQFF; cdr3_nt: TGTGCCAGCAGCTTAGAAGCGAGGTTCTCCTACAATGAGCAGTTCTTC
j_call: TRBJ1-3; clone_size: .; v_call: TRBV25-1; d_call: TRBD1; cdr3_aa: CASSWTGQLSGNTIYF; cdr3_nt: TGTGCCAGCAGTTGGACAGGTCAACTCTCTGGAAACACCATATATTTT
j_call: TRBJ2-1; clone_size: .; v_call: TRBV7-9; d_call: TRBD1; cdr3_aa: CASSLRDRGHYNEQFF; cdr3_nt: TGTGCCAGCAGCTTAAGGGACAGGGGTCACTACAATGAGCAGTTCTTC
j_call: TRBJ1-4; clone_size: .; v_call: TRBV11-3; d_call: TRBD1; cdr3_aa: CASSPTRQGGDDEKLFF; cdr3_nt: TGTGCCAGCAGCCCCACCCGACAGGGAGGAGATGATGAAAAACTGTTTTTT
j_call: TRBJ1-1; clone_size: once; v_call: TRBV7-9; d_call: .; cdr3_aa: CASSQIGGNTEAFF; cdr3_nt: TGTGCCAGCAGCCAAATCGGAGGGAACACTGAAGCTTTCTTT
j_call: TRBJ1-1; clone_size: .; v_call: TRBV19; d_call: .; cdr3_aa: CATGGGTEAFF; cdr3_nt: TGTGCCACCGGCGGGGGCACTGAAGCTTTCTTT
j_call: TRBJ1-5; clone_size: .; v_call: TRBV2; d_call: TRBD1; cdr3_aa: CASKKDRVDQPQHF; cdr3_nt: TGTGCCAGCAAAAAGGACAGGGTGGATCAGCCCCAGCATTTT
j_call: TRBJ2-7; clone_size: .; v_call: TRBV7-9; d_call: TRBD1; cdr3_aa: CASRDSLEYEQYF; cdr3_nt: TGTGCCAGCCGGGACAGCCTTGAATACGAGCAGTACTTC
j_call: TRBJ2-3; clone_size: .; v_call: TRBV29-1; d_call: .; cdr3_aa: CSVSHGTDTQYF; cdr3_nt: TGCAGCGTTAGCCATGGCACAGATACGCAGTATTTT
j_call: TRBJ2-1; clone_size: .; v_call: TRBV7-9; d_call: .; cdr3_aa: CASSFWAGRSSYNEQFF; cdr3_nt: TGTGCCAGCAGCTTTTGGGCGGGGAGGAGCTCCTACAATGAGCAGTTCTTC
j_call: TRBJ1-6; clone_size: .; v_call: TRBV30; d_call: .; cdr3_aa: CAWGPGSSPLHF; cdr3_nt: TGTGCCTGGGGACCCGGGAGTTCACCCCTCCACTTT
j_call: TRBJ2-3; clone_size: few; v_call: TRBV5-4; d_call: TRBD1; cdr3_aa: CASSSGTGGSGTDTQYF; cdr3_nt: TGTGCCAGCAGCTCGGGGACAGGGGGTTCGGGCACAGATACGCAGTATTTT
j_call: TRBJ2-2; clone_size: .; v_call: TRBV5-6; d_call: .; cdr3_aa: CASRGRGTGELFF; cdr3_nt: TGTGCCAGCAGGGGCAGGGGCACCGGGGAGCTGTTTTTT
j_call: TRBJ2-7; clone_size: .; v_call: TRBV14; d_call: .; cdr3_aa: CASSQDTGTSYEQYF; cdr3_nt: TGTGCCAGCAGCCAAGATACAGGGACATCCTACGAGCAGTACTTC
j_call: TRBJ1-2; clone_size: .; v_call: TRBV18; d_call: .; cdr3_aa: CASSPNAANYGYTF; cdr3_nt: TGTGCCAGCTCACCAAATGCGGCAAACTATGGCTACACCTTC
j_call: TRBJ2-7; clone_size: .; v_call: TRBV2; d_call: TRBD1; cdr3_aa: CASSGQDYEQYF; cdr3_nt: TGTGCCAGCAGCGGACAGGACTACGAGCAGTACTTC
j_call: TRBJ1-1; clone_size: .; v_call: TRBV5-1; d_call: .; cdr3_aa: CASSLSSQTEAFF; cdr3_nt: TGCGCCAGCAGCTTGTCCTCCCAGACTGAAGCTTTCTTT
j_call: TRBJ2-7; clone_size: .; v_call: TRBV9; d_call: .; cdr3_aa: CASSLVGGHEQYF; cdr3_nt: TGTGCCAGCAGCCTTGTTGGAGGCCACGAGCAGTACTTC
j_call: TRBJ2-7; clone_size: .; v_call: TRBV19; d_call: .; cdr3_aa: CASSSATNYEQYF; cdr3_nt: TGTGCCAGTAGTAGTGCGACAAACTACGAGCAGTACTTC
j_call: TRBJ1-2; clone_size: .; v_call: TRBV29-1; d_call: TRBD1; cdr3_aa: CSVGQGREDTF; cdr3_nt: TGCAGCGTTGGACAGGGCCGTGAGGACACCTTC
j_call: TRBJ1-5; clone_size: .; v_call: TRBV7-8; d_call: .; cdr3_aa: CASSLGSVNQPQHF; cdr3_nt: TGTGCCAGCAGCTTAGGTTCCGTAAATCAGCCCCAGCATTTT
j_call: TRBJ2-1; clone_size: once; v_call: TRBV5-1; d_call: TRBD1; cdr3_aa: CASSRGTGPLNEQFF; cdr3_nt: TGCGCCAGCAGCCGTGGGACAGGGCCCCTTAATGAGCAGTTCTTC
j_call: TRBJ1-5; clone_size: .; v_call: TRBV5-1; d_call: TRBD1; cdr3_aa: CASSSGQGDHQPQHF; cdr3_nt: TGCGCCAGCAGCTCCGGACAGGGGGACCATCAGCCCCAGCATTTT
j_call: TRBJ2-3; clone_size: .; v_call: TRBV7-3; d_call: TRBD2; cdr3_aa: CASSPGLAEPDTQYF; cdr3_nt: TGTGCCAGCAGCCCGGGACTAGCGGAACCTGATACGCAGTATTTT
j_call: TRBJ1-2; clone_size: few; v_call: TRBV20-1; d_call: .; cdr3_aa: CSARLDRSYTF; cdr3_nt: TGCAGTGCTAGACTAGACAGGAGCTACACCTTC